This entry lists 21 T cell receptor beta chains sequenced from one sample in a study of Ad26.COV2.S vaccination and SARS-CoV-2 variants. As for treatment: about 20 received Ad26.COV2.S at low or high dose, single or two shots; 5 received placebo; per-sample allocation not given. Day 63 following the first vaccine or placebo injection was when the samples were taken. The repertoire was sequenced with immunoSEQ multiplex PCR; TCRdb's copy has only in-frame clones and lacks some. The sample lists 250,000 or so clones; roughly 85% were seen once. The specimen comprised peripheral blood, sampled in a trial of Ad26.COV2.S vaccine versus placebo. The source of these receptors is a person between 18 and 65 years old who received the Ad26.COV2.S COVID-19 vaccine or a placebo.

This chain links TRBV30 with TRBJ1-2; D is uncertain. Germline loops: CDR1 GTSNPN, CDR2 SVGIG (reference sequence). The ends were cut back, 1 base at V and 1 base at J, with 4 bases in the middle. This CDR3 comprises 12 residues. CDR3 protein: CAWSEGNYGYTF. CDR3 DNA: TGTGCCTGGAGTGAGGGTAACTATGGCTACACCTTC.

This clone was seen just once. This sequence joins TRBV5-1 and TRBJ2-7, with 7 bases aligning to TRBD1. Trimming at V came to 5 bases and at J to 0 bases, leaving 8 bases not matched to a gene. This CDR3 spans 15 amino acids. Germline V gene lookup returns CDR1 SGHRS and CDR2 YFSETQ. The CDR3 coding sequence is TGCGCCAGCAGTTGGTCCGGGACAGACTCCTACGAGCAGTACGTC. Its translation is CASSWSGTDSYEQYV.

This clone was found once. The chain is built from TRBV7-3 and TRBJ2-2, with D possibly matching TRBD2 (5 bases). V was clipped by 5 bases and J by 1 base, with 11 bases between them. The CDR3 sequence is 15 residues long. Germline V gene lookup returns CDR1 SGHTA and CDR2 FQGTGA. The CDR3 spells CASSPLGENTGELFF. CDR3 coding DNA: TGTGCCAGCAGCCCCCTGGGAGAGAACACCGGGGAGCTGTTTTTT.

Of note for this clone: Other nucleotide sequences in the sample specify the same CDR3. The chain carries TRBV9 and TRBJ1-4; D is ambiguous. This CDR3 has 14 residues. CDR1 is SGDLS and CDR2 is YYNGEE in the germline V gene. Trimming stripped 2 bases from V and 0 bases from J, with 5 bases between. DNA for the CDR3: TGTGCCAGCAGCGTCGGCGCAACTAATGAAAAACTGTTTTTT. It specifies CASSVGATNEKLFF.

Note on this clone: Other DNA sequences in the same sample also yield this CDR3. The chain has TRBV6-5 and TRBJ1-5; a possible D gene is TRBD1 (5 bases). CDR3 length equals 14 residues. Per germline, CDR1 MNHEY and CDR2 SVGAGI. V shed 2 bases and J shed 0 bases, with 5 bases lying between them. DNA of the CDR3: TGTGCCAGCAGTTACCAGGGTAGCAATCAGCCCCAGCATTTT. The encoded protein is CASSYQGSNQPQHF.

The gene calls are TRBV5-4 and TRBJ2-3; 12 bases fit TRBD2. With 4 bases clipped from V and 2 bases from J, the junction kept 8 bases outside the gene matches. The CDR3 loop spans 17 amino acids. Germline V gene lookup returns CDR1 SGHNT and CDR2 YYREEE (reference sequence). This CDR3 is CASSLRLAGVATDTQYF. Written as DNA, the CDR3 is TGTGCCAGCAGCCTCCGACTAGCGGGGGTGGCCACAGATACGCAGTATTTT.

The chain recombines TRBV5-1 with TRBJ2-3; the match to TRBD2 covers 11 bases. The CDR3 length is 15 residues. V lost 5 bases, J lost 4 bases, and 6 bases stayed unmatched. Germline CDR1 SGHRS, CDR2 YFSETQ. Here the CDR3 reads CASRPTSGGADTQYF. The CDR3 nucleotides read TGCGCCAGCAGACCCACTAGCGGGGGAGCAGATACGCAGTATTTT.

J is TRBJ2-2 and V is TRBV30, with TRBD2 matching 11 bases. This CDR3 has 16 amino acids. The germline gives CDR1 GTSNPN, CDR2 SVGIG (reference sequence). After removal of 3 bases from V and 1 base from J, the junction contained 4 bases not matched to a gene. The CDR3 DNA reads TGTGCCTGGAGGATAACTAGCGGGGGGAACACCGGGGAGCTGTTTTTT. As protein: CAWRITSGGNTGELFF.

This chain uses TRBV6-2 or TRBV6-3 with TRBJ2-3; D is undetermined. Germline V gene lookup returns CDR1 MNHEY and CDR2 SVGEGT. This CDR3 has 13 amino acids. V was shortened by 5 bases and J by 5 bases, with 11 bases between the two germline ends. CDR3 DNA: TGTGCCAGCAGTCCCTCGGACGGAGATACGCAGTATTTT. Amino acids: CASSPSDGDTQYF.

The rearrangement uses TRBV7-2 and TRBJ1-1; D not resolved. The CDR3 length is 14 residues. Between the trimmed V and J ends, which lost 0 bases and 2 bases, there was a span of 7 bases. In germline, CDR1 is SGHTA, CDR2 FQGNSA. The chain's CDR3 is CASSLAIHNTEAFF. The CDR3 DNA follows: TGTGCCAGCAGCTTAGCGATTCATAACACTGAAGCTTTCTTT.

The gene calls are TRBV6-5 and TRBJ1-1; unclear D gene. The CDR3 is 14 residues long. V dropped 4 bases and J dropped 1 base, with 10 bases sitting between them. Germline loops: CDR1 MNHEY, CDR2 SVGAGI. The CDR3 sequence is CASSFDSRNTEAFF. CDR3 DNA: TGTGCCAGCAGTTTCGACTCTCGGAACACTGAAGCTTTCTTT.

The chain uses TRBV7-2 and TRBJ2-3, with TRBD2 as a possible D gene (6 bases). The CDR3 covers 16 residues. The germline V gene has CDR1 SGHTA and CDR2 FQGNSA. The V end lost 5 bases, the J end lost 3 bases, and 18 bases lay between the germline ends. The CDR3: CASSPPVGGITDTQYF. In DNA, the CDR3 is TGTGCCAGCAGCCCCCCAGTCGGCGGGATAACAGATACGCAGTATTTT.

The rearrangement links TRBV7-2 to TRBJ2-2; TRBD2 might be the D (5 bases). Germline values: CDR1 SGHTA, CDR2 FQGNSA. The V end was cut by 1 base, the J end by 1 base, with 7 bases between. This CDR3 comprises 15 residues. CDR3 DNA sequence: TGTGCCAGCAGCTTAGTAGCGAAGAACACCGGGGAGCTGTTTTTT. It is translated as CASSLVAKNTGELFF.

The chain has TRBV7-9 and TRBJ1-5; TRBD1 might be the D (5 bases). The CDR3 loop spans 15 amino acids. The germline gives CDR1 SEHNR, CDR2 FQNEAQ (reference sequence). V lost 5 bases and J lost 1, with 12 bases in between. CDR3 sequence reads: CASSQRGDSNQPQHF. The CDR3 bases are TGTGCCAGCAGCCAAAGGGGAGACAGCAATCAGCCCCAGCATTTT.

The J gene is TRBJ1-5, the V gene TRBV18; 8 nucleotides match TRBD1. V was pared by 1 base and J by 7 bases, with 3 bases of the junction left unmatched. This CDR3 contains 14 residues. Germline assignment: CDR1 KGHSH and CDR2 LQKENI. The CDR3 coding sequence is TGTGCCAGCTCACCACGACAGGGGAGGCAGCCCCAGCATTTT. It is translated as CASSPRQGRQPQHF. The complete variable domain, with remaining parts taken from reference TRBV18 and TRBJ1-5, reads NAGVMQNPRHLVRRRGQEARLRCSPMKGHSHVYWYRQLPEEGLKFMVYLQKENIIDESGMPKERFSAEFPKEGPSILRIQQVVRGDSAAYFCASSPRQGRQPQHFGDGTRLSIL.

V usage is TRBV5-5 and J usage is TRBJ2-7; 8 bases fit TRBD2. The CDR3 sequence is 14 residues long. V lost 2 bases, J lost 3 bases, and 4 bases stayed unmatched. The germline V gene has CDR1 SGHKS and CDR2 YYEKEE (reference sequence). CDR3 in amino acids: CASSFLAGGYEQYV. As DNA, the CDR3 is TGTGCCAGCAGCTTTCTCGCGGGAGGCTACGAGCAGTACGTC.

V is TRBV7-9 and J is TRBJ2-7, with 7 bases fitting TRBD2. The junction had 9 bases not matched to a gene; V was cut back by 4 bases and J by 3 bases. CDR1 and CDR2 from the germline V gene are SEHNR and FQNEAQ (reference sequence). This CDR3 has 15 amino acids. In DNA, the CDR3 is TGTGCCAGCAGCTCCGGTGGTAGCGGGCGCTACGAGCAGTACTTC. Its protein product is CASSSGGSGRYEQYF.

The V call is TRBV4-3, the J call TRBJ1-1, with D possibly being TRBD1 (5 bases). CDR3 length: 15 amino acids. Germline lookup yields CDR1 LGHNA and CDR2 YSLEER. Trimming removed 1 base from V and 3 bases from J, with 12 bases in between. The DNA for the CDR3 is TGCGCCAGCAGCCAAGGGAGGGGTTGGGACACTGAAGCTTTCTTT. Translated, it gives CASSQGRGWDTEAFF.

The rearrangement uses TRBV27 and TRBJ2-7, with D uncertain. V was pared by 2 bases and J by 2 bases, with 13 bases between. This CDR3 has 15 residues. Germline V gene data show CDR1 as MNHEY and CDR2 as SMNVEV (reference sequence). In nucleotides, the CDR3 is TGTGCCAGCAGTTTAACGGGTATACGGCCCTACGAGCAGTACTTC. Translation gives CASSLTGIRPYEQYF.

The gene calls are TRBV6-4 and TRBJ2-1; TRBD1 matches 9 bases. This CDR3 has 15 residues. CDR1 is MRHNA and CDR2 is SNTAGT in the germline V gene. Trimming removed 3 bases from V and 4 bases from J; junction bases left unmatched: 4. The CDR3 loop is CASSEGTGKYNEQFF. The CDR3 DNA reads as TGTGCCAGCAGTGAAGGGACAGGGAAGTACAATGAGCAGTTCTTC.

The rearrangement joins TRBV5-1 to TRBJ2-1; maybe TRBD2 (6 bases). CDR3 length equals 16 residues. Per germline, CDR1 SGHRS and CDR2 YFSETQ. V shed 0 bases and J shed 0 bases, with 10 bases lying between them. CDR3 nucleotides: TGCGCCAGCAGCTTGGCCGGGAGAAGCTCCTACAATGAGCAGTTCTTC. Protein sequence: CASSLAGRSSYNEQFF.